The T cell receptor beta chain under discussion was sequenced for a study of identical twins. Via MiXCR, TCRdb re-called the 5' RACE reads, giving one row per CDR3 protein. The sample carries approximately 490,000 distinct CDR3 sequences, around 20% recorded once. Overall study findings and caveats: An excess of low generation probability was shown by twin-shared out-of-frame alpha sequences. Part of the zero-insertion signal could reflect confounding by invariant MAIT and iNKT cells.

This clonotype was observed many times. The antigen is unknown. The CDR3 covers 13 residues. The V and J ends lost 3 bases and 2 bases respectively, with 7 bases between them. The same sample was also studied in work on yellow fever vaccine responses in identical twins.

This receptor was identified in a woman aged 18-29 years in good health. The chain is built from TRBV12-3 or TRBV12-4 and TRBJ2-5, with no clear D. The material sequenced was CD4+ T cells sorted from blood. The CDR3 coding sequence is TGTGCCAGCAGTTTCTGGCAGCAAGAGACCCAGTACTTC. Translating gives CASSFWQQETQYF.